This TCR beta chain is from a study of Ad26.COV2.S vaccination and SARS-CoV-2 variants (dated by TCRdb to the early 2020s). At the level of the whole study: Donors in the vaccine arm were drawn from COV1001, a multicentre, randomized, double-blind, placebo-controlled phase I-IIa trial testing Ad26.COV2.S in healthy adults. Dosing of Ad26.COV2.S was intramuscular, at either 5x10^10 or 1x10^11 viral particles, delivered as one shot or as two shots spaced 56 days apart. Sequencing of the TCRbeta repertoire served to evaluate the specificity and breadth of SARS-CoV-2-reactive T cell receptors following Ad26.COV2.S vaccination. A total of roughly 30 samples were included in the TCR-sequenced set, comprising roughly 19 Ad26.COV2.S vaccine recipients, 5 placebo recipients and 8 SARS-CoV-2 convalescent individuals. Trial participants were randomized into five groups of five: low-dose or high-dose Ad26.COV2.S given once or twice, or placebo on both occasions. Investigators did not know the trial group allocation while performing experiments and assessing outcomes. Findings and caveats that apply to the study as a whole: Compared with placebo recipients, Ad26.COV2.S recipients showed higher spike-specific TCR breadth (P = 0.0014). It was noted by the authors that total T cell responses may have been underestimated by the TCR breadth and depth analyses. The study was not powered for comparison of responses between vaccine doses or regimens. After vaccination, substantial breadth of spike-specific CD8+ and CD4+ T cell responses was reported. Non-spike TCR breadth was comparable between vaccine and placebo recipients, consistent with the vaccine containing only spike.

As encoded in the germline V gene, CDR1 is SGHRS while CDR2 is YFSETQ. From its cysteine to its phenylalanine, the CDR3 spans 14 amino acids. Only CDR3 DNA is held: 42 bases, read in frame from base 1. V is shortened by 3 bases, J by 3 bases, and the region joining them spans 9 bases. The immunoSEQ Assay was used to sequence TCRbeta CDR3 regions. After extraction, genomic DNA underwent amplification by bias-controlled multiplex PCR, followed by high-throughput sequencing. From the authors' description of their analysis: To quantify the absolute abundance of each unique TCRbeta CDR3 region, sequences were collapsed and filtered. Usable DNA was measured by amplifying reference genes present in all nucleated cells, and TCRbeta template counts were normalized to that usable DNA to estimate T cell fraction. Repertoire TCRs were annotated as SARS-CoV-2-specific when V gene, CDR3 amino acid sequence and J gene were exactly matched to a known reactive TCR set. The reference SARS-CoV-2 TCR set was derived from MIRA and filtered for enrichment in COVID-19-positive ImmuneCODE repertoires, a step that removed public or cross-reactive TCRs. Using the MIRA antigens, annotated TCRs were further analysed by specific ORF or by position within an ORF. Breadth was defined as the number of annotated unique rearrangements divided by the total number of unique productive rearrangements, and depth was defined as the summed frequency of the annotated unique rearrangements. Two-sided Wilcoxon rank-sum tests were used to compare TCR breadth between groups. TCRdb obtained this table from immuneACCESS and retained in-frame rearrangements with V and J assigned. These tables miss some clones; where compared with another copy, unresolved V genes account for less than half of the shortfall, and the remainder is unexplained. V and J calls and clone size are given by that table; D and trimming were obtained from the DNA. This sample gives 200,000 to 300,000 clones in total; roughly 89% of them show up just once. Just under 3% of the sample belongs to the ten largest clones.

Of note for this clone: What antigen it recognizes has not been identified. Base quality data are lacking; no much larger clone is found one base away.

The treatment or condition tag for this specimen amounts to: around 19 received Ad26.COV2.S at low or high dose, single or two shots; 5 received placebo; per-sample allocation not given. For vaccine and placebo recipients, the sequenced repertoires came from samples collected on day 63 after the first injection. Cohort 1b enrolled around 23 adults aged 18-55 years at a single site in Boston, USA, between 29 July and 7 August 2020. As a vaccine, Ad26.COV2.S was a replication-incompetent adenovirus type 26 vector that expressed a prefusion-stabilized SARS-CoV-2 spike protein derived from the original Wuhan strain.

The chain is encoded by TRBV5-1 joined to TRBJ2-2; perhaps TRBD2 is the D gene, with 5 bases matching. This specimen consisted of peripheral blood, obtained in a trial of Ad26.COV2.S vaccine versus placebo. This TCR came from a person aged 18-65 years who received the Ad26.COV2.S COVID-19 vaccine or a placebo. The DNA sequence is given as TGCGCCAGCAGCTCGGGATTGGACACCGGGGAGCTGTTTTTT. It translates to CASSSGLDTGELFF.